Below, 18 T cell receptor beta chains from the same sample are listed, as sequenced in a study of T cell repertoires in cytomegalovirus infection. TCRdb redid the calling of the reads with MiXCR, one entry per CDR3 protein. The data show about 250,000 distinct CDR3 sequences, over 9% seen once. The sample taken for sequencing was PBMCs. The receptor set was obtained from a human donor in good health (CMV status not recorded). Some clones in this sample may be carry-over from other donors' samples.

Details on this clonotype: The junction and the germline gene differ at one end; a read error may be behind it. This chain links TRBV28 with TRBJ1-6; the D gene is possibly TRBD1 (6 bases). CDR3 length: 12 amino acids. Germline values: CDR1 MDHEN, CDR2 SYDVKM. Here the CDR3 DNA reads TGTGCCAGCAGCTTGAACCCCGGACAGACCCTCTTT. Residues: CASSLNPGQTLF. Combining the CDR3 with reference TRBV28 and TRBJ1-6 gives the whole variable domain DVKVTQSSRYLVKRTGEKVFLECVQDMDHENMFWYRQDPGLGLRLIYFSYDVKMKEKGDIPEGYSVSREKKERFSLILESASTNQTSMYLCASSLNPGQTLFGNGTRLTVT.

Regarding this clonotype: A read error is possible here, since a much larger clone lies one base away. A read error is likely, as this CDR3 ends without the conserved phenylalanine or tryptophan. The chain uses TRBV6-6 and TRBJ2-7; D ambiguous. Deletions cut 0 bases from V and 0 bases from J, with 6 bases between. The germline gives CDR1 MNHNY, CDR2 SVGAGI (reference sequence). The CDR3 runs 14 residues. Here the CDR3 reads CASSYSKGSYEQYL. The CDR3 coding sequence is TGTGCCAGCAGTTACTCGAAGGGCTCCTACGAGCAGTACTTA.

This clonotype was detected many times. The rearrangement joins TRBV6-1 to TRBJ2-5; D is unresolved. Germline-derived CDR1 and CDR2 are MNHNS and SASEGT. The V gene lost 7 bases and the J gene lost 5 bases, with 17 bases spanning the gap. The CDR3 sequence is 14 residues long. CDR3 DNA sequence: TGTGCCAGCAAATTGGCTTGGGCGGACGAGACCCAGTACTTC. It codes for CASKLAWADETQYF.

This clonotype was seen many times. The rearrangement joins TRBV7-2 to TRBJ2-3; maybe TRBD2 (5 bases). V lost 5 bases to trimming and J lost 0 bases, with 15 bases between them. Per germline, CDR1 SGHTA and CDR2 FQGNSA. The CDR3 sequence is 16 residues long. The DNA of the CDR3 is TGTGCCAGCAGCCCTCGGACTGGCTCTAGCACAGATACGCAGTATTTT. The encoded protein is CASSPRTGSSTDTQYF.

This clonotype was seen more than once but under ten times. The rearrangement uses TRBV12-3 or TRBV12-4 and TRBJ1-4, with D unclear. This CDR3 spans 14 amino acids. V dropped 5 bases and J dropped 4 bases, with 11 bases sitting between them. CDR3 nucleotide sequence: TGTGCCAGCAGTAGGTCCGGCGGTAATGAAAAACTGTTTTTT. As protein: CASSRSGGNEKLFF.

This clonotype occurred many times. The rearrangement joins TRBV12-3 or TRBV12-4 to TRBJ2-7; 7 bases fit TRBD1. Losses at the gene ends were 0 bases for V and 2 bases for J; bases not matched to a gene: 1. The CDR3 sequence is 14 residues long. DNA for the CDR3: TGTGCCAGCAGTTTAGCGGGACAGACCTACGAGCAGTACTTC. Translated, it gives CASSLAGQTYEQYF.

This clonotype occurred many times. This chain uses TRBV7-8 with TRBJ2-5; 8 positions agree with TRBD1. V dropped 0 bases and J dropped 4; count of bases not matched to a gene: 4. CDR1 and CDR2 from the germline V gene are SGHVS and FQNEAQ. The CDR3 is 15 amino acids. The CDR3 nucleotides are TGTGCCAGCAGCTTAGCGAAGACAGGGGTAGAGACCCAGTACTTC. Protein sequence: CASSLAKTGVETQYF.

This clonotype has ten or more counts. The genes are TRBV7-2 and TRBJ1-4; weak D call: TRBD1 (5 bases). The CDR3 has 14 residues. Germline V CDR1 and CDR2: SGHTA, FQGNSA. V lost 1 base to trimming and J lost 8 bases, with 11 bases between them. Here the CDR3 reads CASSLDPGREKLFF. The DNA of the CDR3 is TGTGCCAGCAGCTTAGATCCAGGGCGGGAAAAACTGTTTTTT.

The CDR3 sequence: CSVRTMTDSTDTQYF. The CDR3 DNA is TGCAGCGTCCGAACCATGACAGACAGCACAGATACGCAGTATTTT. This chain uses TRBV29-1 with TRBJ2-3; D is perhaps TRBD1 (5 bases). CDR1 SQVTM and CDR2 ANQGSEA come from the germline V gene. With 6 bases removed from V and 0 bases from J, the gap between germline ends came to 16 bases. The CDR3 extends over 15 amino acids.

This clonotype was counted many times. The V gene is TRBV28, the J gene TRBJ2-5; 11 bases match TRBD2. Germline assignment: CDR1 MDHEN and CDR2 SYDVKM. This CDR3 has 16 residues. V lost 4 bases, J lost 5 bases, and 9 bases stayed unmatched. The CDR3 protein is CASSSLSGRAGETQYF. CDR3 DNA sequence: TGTGCCAGCAGTTCGCTTAGCGGGAGGGCAGGGGAGACCCAGTACTTC.

This sequence joins TRBV7-9 and TRBJ1-2; D is undetermined. This CDR3 is built from 14 residues. Looked up from germline, CDR1 is SEHNR and CDR2 is FQNEAQ (reference sequence). Trimming pared 2 bases from V and 8 bases from J, leaving 15 bases between. The CDR3 region is CASSLTGTTGGYTF. CDR3 coding DNA: TGTGCCAGCAGCTTAACCGGCACCACTGGCGGCTACACCTTC.

This clonotype was seen more than once but under ten times. V gene TRBV20-1 combines with J gene TRBJ1-5; a weak D match, TRBD1 (5 bases). Trimming stripped 0 bases from V and 2 bases from J, with 11 bases between. CDR1 and CDR2 (germline): DFQATT, SNEGSKA (reference sequence). The CDR3 totals 15 residues. This CDR3 reads CSARDPRGGNQPQHF. In nucleotides, the CDR3 is TGCAGTGCTAGAGATCCTAGGGGAGGCAATCAGCCCCAGCATTTT.

As to this clonotype: This could be a read error, since a much larger clone is one nucleotide away. This chain links TRBV6-6 with TRBJ2-1, with D uncertain. Germline CDR1 reads MNHNY; CDR2 reads SVGAGI (reference sequence). The length of the CDR3 is 13 residues. The CDR3 sequence: CVSRPSVINEQFF. CDR3 nucleotide sequence: TGTGTCAGCAGACCATCAGTAATAAATGAGCAGTTCTTC.

This clonotype was found many times. This chain uses TRBV19 with TRBJ2-5, with TRBD2 matching 8 bases. This CDR3 spans 15 amino acids. The V segment lost 7 bases and the J segment 12 bases; nucleotides outside the gene matches: 19. The germline CDR1 and CDR2 sequences are LNHDA and SQIVND (reference sequence). The CDR3 here is CASTPGEAGVPLKYF. The DNA of the CDR3 is TGTGCCAGTACCCCGGGGGAAGCGGGAGTACCCCTGAAGTACTTC.

This clonotype was recorded many times. Here the CDR3 DNA reads TGCGCCAGCAGCTTGGCGAGGACCCAAGAGACCCAGTACTTC. Amino acid sequence: CASSLARTQETQYF. This rearrangement joins TRBV5-1 to TRBJ2-5, with D unresolved. Germline CDR1 reads SGHRS; CDR2 reads YFSETQ. V lost 0 bases and J 1 base, leaving 7 bases between the germline ends. CDR3 length equals 14 residues.

This clonotype was detected a few times. This chain links TRBV7-9 with TRBJ1-2; no reliable D call. V dropped 0 bases and J dropped 4 bases, with 12 bases sitting between them. The CDR3 extends over 15 amino acids. Germline V gene data show CDR1 as SEHNR and CDR2 as FQNEAQ (reference sequence). CDR3: CASSLAGDSGYGYTF. In DNA, the CDR3 is TGTGCCAGCAGCTTAGCGGGAGATAGCGGCTATGGCTACACCTTC.

This clonotype appeared many times. J is TRBJ1-1 and V is TRBV19; no clear D. CDR3 length: 14 amino acids. The V end lost 6 bases, the J end lost 4 bases, and 15 bases lay between the germline ends. Germline-derived CDR1 and CDR2 are LNHDA and SQIVND (reference sequence). DNA of the CDR3: TGTGCCAGTAGCCGCCGGGGAGAGGGCACTGAAGCTTTCTTT. Its translation: CASSRRGEGTEAFF.

The rearrangement joins TRBV10-3 to TRBJ1-2; D not resolved. The CDR3 is 11 residues long. The V end was cut by 0 bases, the J end by 6 bases, with 2 bases between. Germline V CDR1 and CDR2: ENHRY, SYGVKD. The chain's CDR3 is CAISESDGYTF. The CDR3 DNA reads as TGTGCCATCAGTGAGTCGGATGGCTACACCTTC.